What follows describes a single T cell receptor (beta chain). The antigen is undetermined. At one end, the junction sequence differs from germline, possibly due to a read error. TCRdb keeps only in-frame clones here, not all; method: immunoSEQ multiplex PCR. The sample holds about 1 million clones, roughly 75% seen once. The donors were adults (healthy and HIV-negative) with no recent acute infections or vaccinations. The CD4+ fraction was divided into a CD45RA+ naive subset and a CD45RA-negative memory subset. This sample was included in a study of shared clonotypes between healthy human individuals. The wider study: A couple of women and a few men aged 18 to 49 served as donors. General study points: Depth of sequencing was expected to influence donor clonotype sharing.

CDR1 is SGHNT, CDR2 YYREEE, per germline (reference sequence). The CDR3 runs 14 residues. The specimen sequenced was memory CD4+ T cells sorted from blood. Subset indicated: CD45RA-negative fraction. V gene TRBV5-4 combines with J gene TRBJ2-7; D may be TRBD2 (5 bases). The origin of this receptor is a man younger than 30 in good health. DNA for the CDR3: TGTGCCAGCAGCTTCTGGGAGAGGTCCTCCGAGCAGTACTTC. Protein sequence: CASSFWERSSEQYF.